What follows are 27 T cell receptor beta chains derived from one specimen sequenced in a study of preoperative IRX-2 immunotherapy in early breast cancer. The protocol was immunoSEQ multiplex PCR, while the TCRdb copy is restricted to in-frame clones and leaves out a portion. The sample consists of some 22,000 clones, roughly 95% of them appearing once. The treatment denotes: preoperative locoregional IRX-2 cytokine immunotherapy. The starting material was tumor tissue, obtained after IRX-2 immunotherapy. The receptor set was obtained from a human donor with breast cancer.

The chain links TRBV28 to TRBJ2-7; 8 bases agree with TRBD1. Germline CDR1 is MDHEN and CDR2 is SYDVKM. This CDR3 is built from 12 residues. V dropped 8 bases and J dropped 3; count of bases not matched to a gene: 3. The CDR3 nucleotides are TGTGCCAGCGCCGGACAGGGCTACGAGCAGTACTTC. Amino acid sequence: CASAGQGYEQYF.

The V call is TRBV7-9, the J call TRBJ1-1; perhaps TRBD1 as D (6 bases). Germline assignment: CDR1 SEHNR and CDR2 FQNEAQ (reference sequence). The length of the CDR3 is 13 residues. Trimming took off 3 bases at V and 2 bases at J, with 7 bases between the two ends. The CDR3 nucleotides read TGTGCCAGCAGCTTGACAGGAAACACTGAAGCTTTCTTT. It encodes CASSLTGNTEAFF.

This clone was recorded a few times. This chain connects TRBV6-5 to TRBJ1-2; D perhaps matches TRBD1 (6 bases). There are 15 residues in the CDR3. Per the germline V gene, CDR1 is MNHEY and CDR2 is SVGAGI. V shed 0 bases and J shed 4 bases, with 12 bases lying between them. CDR3 sequence reads: CASSYSGRGSYGYTF. The CDR3 coding sequence is TGTGCCAGCAGTTACTCGGGCAGGGGATCCTATGGCTACACCTTC.

This clone is medium-sized within its sample. This rearrangement joins TRBV6-5 to TRBJ1-1, with D uncertain. CDR1 is MNHEY, CDR2 SVGAGI, per germline. The V end lost 0 bases, the J end lost 5 bases, and 13 bases lay between the germline ends. This CDR3 comprises 15 residues. The CDR3 is CASSYSWGSGTEAFF. CDR3 nucleotide sequence: TGTGCCAGCAGTTACTCATGGGGAAGTGGTACTGAAGCTTTCTTT.

This CDR3 reads CASSLGQGGGNTIYF. CDR3 in DNA: TGCGCCAGCAGCTTGGGGCAGGGAGGTGGAAACACCATATATTTT. The V and J genes are TRBV5-1 and TRBJ1-3; a possible D gene is TRBD1 (5 bases). The CDR3 has 15 amino acids. The ends were cut back, 0 bases at V and 3 bases at J, with 10 bases in the middle. CDR1 is SGHRS and CDR2 is YFSETQ in the germline V gene.

In this sample, this clone turned up a few times. One end of the junction fails to match germline, which may point to a read error. V and J are TRBV19 and TRBJ2-1, with 8 bases matching TRBD1. The CDR3 covers 12 residues. Germline lookup yields CDR1 LNHDA and CDR2 SQIVND (reference sequence). The CDR3 bases are TGTGCCAGTAGTATTAGTCGACAGGGGTCAGTCTTC. It translates to CASSISRQGSVF.

The rearrangement uses TRBV7-3 and TRBJ2-1; the match to TRBD2 covers 7 bases. Germline CDR1 reads SGHTA; CDR2 reads FQGTGA. The CDR3 length is 16 residues. V gave up 4 bases and J gave up 9 bases; unmatched junction bases: 15. In DNA form, the CDR3 reads TGTGCCAGCAGCTCGGCCTTGAGCGGGATAACCGTTGAGCAGTTCTTC. This gives the protein CASSSALSGITVEQFF.

This chain uses TRBV5-6 with TRBJ2-7, with 11 bases lining up with TRBD2. The germline V gene encodes CDR1 SGHDT and CDR2 YYEEEE. V lost 0 bases and J lost 4; bases outside the gene matches: 0. CDR3 length equals 14 residues. CDR3 in DNA: TGTGCCAGCAGCTTGGTAGCGGGAGGGTACGAGCAGTACTTC. Translation gives CASSLVAGGYEQYF.

This clone was seen a single time. The V gene is TRBV27, the J gene TRBJ1-4; the D is unclear. The V end was cut by 4 bases, the J end by 7 bases, with 10 bases between. CDR3 length: 13 amino acids. Germline CDR1 reads MNHEY; CDR2 reads SMNVEV (reference sequence). The DNA for the CDR3 is TGTGCCAGCAGTTCTCGGCGGGTTGAAAAACTGTTTTTT. As protein: CASSSRRVEKLFF.

The chain has TRBV27 and TRBJ2-7; 8 positions match TRBD1. Germline-derived CDR1 and CDR2 are MNHEY and SMNVEV (reference sequence). The CDR3 is 16 amino acids. Trimming took 6 bases from V and 3 from J; bases not matched to a gene: 13. For the CDR3, the DNA is TGTGCCAGCAGCCAGAGGACAGGGAGTTTGAACTACGAGCAGTACTTC. This translates into CASSQRTGSLNYEQYF.

V gene TRBV4-1 combines with J gene TRBJ1-6; 8 nucleotides agree with TRBD1. Germline assignment: CDR1 MGHRA and CDR2 YSYEKL. The CDR3 spans 16 residues. The J segment lost 7 bases and the V segment lost 1 base, leaving 6 bases of the junction unmatched. CDR3 coding DNA: TGCGCCAGCAGCCAAGGGACTGGGACAGGAAATTCACCCCTCCACTTT. It encodes CASSQGTGTGNSPLHF.

The chain combines TRBV29-1 with TRBJ2-1; D perhaps matches TRBD1 (5 bases). Trimming left V 5 bases short and J 0 bases short, with 11 bases between. Germline V CDR1 and CDR2: SQVTM, ANQGSEA. This CDR3 has 14 amino acids. The CDR3 DNA reads as TGCAGCGTTTCCCGACAGAGCTCCTACAATGAGCAGTTCTTC. Translation: CSVSRQSSYNEQFF.

V gene TRBV4-2 combines with J gene TRBJ1-4, with a tentative D call TRBD1 (5 bases). Germline CDR1 is LGHNA and CDR2 is YNFKEQ. The CDR3 is 16 amino acids. V was clipped by 2 bases and J by 5 bases, with 15 bases between them. CDR3 in DNA: TGTGCCAGCAGCCAAAATCGCGGCAGGGTAAATGAAAAACTGTTTTTT. Residues: CASSQNRGRVNEKLFF.

Regarding this clone: An end of the junction does not agree with germline; a read error may underlie this. The rearrangement joins TRBV5-1 to TRBJ2-3; 10 positions agree with TRBD1. The CDR3 length is 15 residues. Germline assignment: CDR1 SGHRS and CDR2 YFSETQ. In DNA, the CDR3 is TGCGCCGGCAGCTTGGAGACAGGGGGCGCAAATACGCAGTATTTT. This sequence encodes CAGSLETGGANTQYF.

The genes are TRBV14 and TRBJ2-2, with D uncertain. Germline CDR1 is SGHDN and CDR2 is FVKESK. V was clipped by 3 bases and J by 3 bases, with 11 bases between them. The length of the CDR3 is 15 residues. The chain's CDR3 is CASSHKVLYTGELFF. The DNA of the CDR3 is TGTGCCAGCAGCCACAAGGTTCTATACACCGGGGAGCTGTTTTTT.

The CDR3 nucleotides read TGCGCCAGCAGCCAAGAATACAGGAGCCAAGAGACCCAGTACTTC. Its protein is CASSQEYRSQETQYF. The genes are TRBV4-1 and TRBJ2-5; TRBD1 is a possible D gene (5 bases). This CDR3 comprises 15 residues. Germline V gene lookup returns CDR1 MGHRA and CDR2 YSYEKL. V was clipped by 0 bases and J by 1 base, with 9 bases between them.

The chain combines TRBV19 with TRBJ1-1; tentatively, D is TRBD1 (6 bases). CDR1 is LNHDA, CDR2 SQIVND, per germline (reference sequence). V was shortened by 4 bases and J by 8 bases, with 14 bases between the two germline ends. The CDR3 length is 13 residues. For the CDR3, the DNA is TGTGCCAGTAGTAGGCCCGGGGGGCCCGAAGCTTTCTTT. This codes for CASSRPGGPEAFF.

V gene TRBV11-3 combines with J gene TRBJ2-3; perhaps TRBD1 as D (5 bases). Germline V gives CDR1 SGHNT, CDR2 YENEEA. CDR3 length: 15 residues. Trimming cost V 5 bases and J 0 bases, with 12 bases left between them. The CDR3 is CASSPQATSTDTQYF. Written as DNA, the CDR3 is TGTGCCAGCAGCCCACAGGCAACTAGCACAGATACGCAGTATTTT. The full variable domain, completed using reference TRBV11-3 and TRBJ2-3, is EAGVVQSPRYKIIEKKQPVAFWCNPISGHNTLYWYLQNLGQGPELLIRYENEEAVDDSQLPKDRFSAERLKGVDSTLKIQPAELGDSAVYLCASSPQATSTDTQYFGPGTRLTVL.

The chain carries TRBV27 and TRBJ2-1; 11 bases map to TRBD2. This CDR3 has 16 amino acids. Germline lookup yields CDR1 MNHEY and CDR2 SMNVEV (reference sequence). V dropped 4 bases and J dropped 3; count of bases not matched to a gene: 5. The DNA for the CDR3 is TGTGCCAGCAGTTCCCGACTAGCGGGGAGCTACAATGAGCAGTTCTTC. Translation gives CASSSRLAGSYNEQFF.

This clone was observed a single time. V is TRBV7-2 and J is TRBJ2-2; TRBD1 matches 10 bases. V was pared by 4 bases and J by 5 bases, with 4 bases of the junction left unmatched. The CDR3 extends over 15 amino acids. Germline V gives CDR1 SGHTA, CDR2 FQGNSA. The CDR3 reads CASSSRTGGTGELFF. CDR3 in DNA: TGTGCCAGCAGCTCCAGGACAGGGGGGACCGGGGAGCTGTTTTTT.

This sequence joins TRBV7-9 and TRBJ2-1; 7 bases match TRBD2. Germline lookup yields CDR1 SEHNR and CDR2 FQNEAQ (reference sequence). CDR3 length equals 15 residues. The J segment lost 1 base and the V segment lost 3 bases, leaving 3 bases of the junction unmatched. The CDR3 sequence is CASSFASGSYNEQFF. DNA for the CDR3: TGTGCCAGCAGCTTTGCTAGCGGTTCCTACAATGAGCAGTTCTTC.

The chain combines TRBV19 with TRBJ2-5, with 8 bases identical to TRBD2. In germline, CDR1 is LNHDA, CDR2 SQIVND (reference sequence). Trimming removed 7 bases from V and 5 bases from J; junction bases left unmatched: 6. This CDR3 comprises 13 residues. This chain's CDR3 is CASNRGGYETQYF. In DNA, the CDR3 is TGTGCCAGTAACCGGGGGGGCTACGAGACCCAGTACTTC.

V and J are TRBV5-1 and TRBJ2-5; D possibly corresponds to TRBD1 (5 bases). V lost 6 bases, J lost 5 bases, and 17 bases lay in between. CDR3 length: 14 residues. Germline V lookup: CDR1 SGHRS, CDR2 YFSETQ. The CDR3 region has the DNA TGCGCCAGCACAGCCGAGACAGTTAAGGAGACCCAGTACTTC. It specifies CASTAETVKETQYF.

The chain joins TRBV5-1 to TRBJ2-7, with 8 nucleotides matching TRBD1. CDR3 length: 15 residues. Germline V lookup: CDR1 SGHRS, CDR2 YFSETQ. V gave up 4 bases and J gave up 2 bases; unmatched junction bases: 8. The chain's CDR3 is CASSRSRDRTYEQYF. CDR3 in DNA: TGCGCCAGCAGCCGGAGCCGGGACAGGACCTACGAGCAGTACTTC. Together with reference TRBV5-1 and TRBJ2-7, the CDR3 gives the full variable domain: KAGVTQTPRYLIKTRGQQVTLSCSPISGHRSVSWYQQTPGQGLQFLFEYFSETQRNKGNFPGRFSGRQFSNSRSEMNVSTLELGDSALYLCASSRSRDRTYEQYFGPGTRLTVT.

This sequence joins TRBV6-6 and TRBJ2-3; 8 bases are a match to TRBD1. The V gene end was trimmed by 2 bases and the J gene end by 1 base; junction bases not matched to a gene: 2. The CDR3 covers 15 residues. CDR1 is MNHNY and CDR2 is SVGAGI in the germline V gene (reference sequence). The chain's CDR3 is CASSYPDRGTDTQYF. The DNA of the CDR3 is TGTGCCAGCAGTTACCCGGACAGGGGCACAGATACGCAGTATTTT.

The chain uses TRBV4-1 and TRBJ1-4; weak D call: TRBD1 (6 bases). Trimming shortened V by 0 bases and J by 5 bases, and 13 bases separated the two germline ends. The CDR3 runs to 16 residues. The germline gives CDR1 MGHRA, CDR2 YSYEKL. CDR3 in DNA: TGCGCCAGCAGCCAAGATCGCGGGGGCCGGAATGAAAAACTGTTTTTT. Its translation is CASSQDRGGRNEKLFF.

The rearrangement joins TRBV29-1 to TRBJ2-2; 8 bases map to TRBD1. The CDR3 is 13 residues long. V shed 6 bases, J shed 1 base, and the junction held 1 base outside the gene matches. The germline gives CDR1 SQVTM, CDR2 ANQGSEA. CDR3 amino acids: CSVDRGNTGELFF. The CDR3, as DNA: TGCAGCGTCGACAGGGGGAACACCGGGGAGCTGTTTTTT.